A selection of T cell receptor beta chains follows, all from one sample in a study of T cell changes during pregnancy in multiple sclerosis. Profiled with immunoSEQ multiplex PCR; TCRdb holds only in-frame clones, not every one. This table has just over 80,000 clones, 90% to 95% appearing once. Sequences were derived from peripheral blood, sampled in the second trimester of pregnancy. These receptors came from a female donor with multiple sclerosis, enrolled in a pregnancy study. The CDR3 runs from the conserved cysteine through the conserved F or W.

v_gene: TRBV27; j_gene: TRBJ1-1; CDR3aa: CASSSGGLTEAFF
v_gene: TRBV30; j_gene: TRBJ2-2; CDR3aa: CAWRTLQGNTGELFF
v_gene: TRBV5-1; j_gene: TRBJ1-2; CDR3aa: CASSRPGTGYGYTF
v_gene: TRBV10-2; j_gene: TRBJ2-3; CDR3aa: CASTSIERGSTDTQYF
v_gene: TRBV5-1; j_gene: TRBJ2-7; CDR3aa: CASSSTSGSPEQYF
v_gene: TRBV19; j_gene: TRBJ1-4; CDR3aa: CASRSTADNREKLFF
v_gene: TRBV19; j_gene: TRBJ1-1; CDR3aa: CASSIGVAANTEAFF
v_gene: TRBV28; j_gene: TRBJ2-1; CDR3aa: CASSFPLAGRYNEQFF
v_gene: TRBV6-5; j_gene: TRBJ1-5; CDR3aa: CASSYSPTGANQPQHF
v_gene: TRBV5-1; j_gene: TRBJ2-1; CDR3aa: CASSSLAGLAGGANEQFF
v_gene: TRBV10-3; j_gene: TRBJ2-1; CDR3aa: CAISGLAGVRSSYNEQFF
v_gene: TRBV19; j_gene: TRBJ2-1; CDR3aa: CASSIEGGANEQFF
v_gene: TRBV11-3; j_gene: TRBJ2-3; CDR3aa: CASSIRGDTQYF
v_gene: TRBV30; j_gene: TRBJ2-6; CDR3aa: CALLAGDSGANVLTF
v_gene: TRBV6-5; j_gene: TRBJ2-1; CDR3aa: CASSTLAGMNEQFF
v_gene: TRBV9; j_gene: TRBJ2-1; CDR3aa: CASSVAGATDEQFF
v_gene: TRBV27; j_gene: TRBJ2-1; CDR3aa: CASRINRDNEQFF
v_gene: TRBV27; j_gene: TRBJ2-7; CDR3aa: CASSFLLNYRYEQYF
v_gene: TRBV5-1; j_gene: TRBJ2-7; CDR3aa: CASSEGLAITYEQYF
v_gene: TRBV5-1; j_gene: TRBJ2-2; CDR3aa: CASSLVQGSAGELFF
v_gene: TRBV6-5; j_gene: TRBJ1-5; CDR3aa: CASNTPGYSNQPQHF
v_gene: TRBV4-1; j_gene: TRBJ2-1; CDR3aa: CASSHLAANNEQFF
v_gene: TRBV21-1; j_gene: TRBJ1-1; CDR3aa: CASSKEGDCREKLNTEAFF
v_gene: TRBV6-1; j_gene: TRBJ1-5; CDR3aa: CASSEMSVSNQPQHF
v_gene: TRBV2; j_gene: TRBJ1-5; CDR3aa: CASSEAVGGPREERPQHF
v_gene: TRBV27; j_gene: TRBJ1-5; CDR3aa: CASSLLGNQPQHF
v_gene: TRBV5-6; j_gene: TRBJ2-2; CDR3aa: CASSLRTGGDTGELFF
v_gene: TRBV4-3; j_gene: TRBJ2-1; CDR3aa: CASSRPRAGPYNEQFF
v_gene: TRBV2; j_gene: TRBJ2-7; CDR3aa: CASRDRGYEQYF
v_gene: TRBV30; j_gene: TRBJ2-1; CDR3aa: CAWRAMWTSGEQFF
v_gene: TRBV9; j_gene: TRBJ2-1; CDR3aa: CASSPRRAGGYNEQFF
v_gene: TRBV30; j_gene: TRBJ2-2; CDR3aa: CAWSLPGGASVPNGELFF
v_gene: TRBV21-1; j_gene: TRBJ1-4; CDR3aa: CASSGQGKGGNEKLFF
v_gene: TRBV5-1; j_gene: TRBJ2-3; CDR3aa: CASSLEASGSDTQYF
v_gene: TRBV4-1; j_gene: TRBJ2-3; CDR3aa: CASSLTSGTHSTDTQYF
v_gene: TRBV7-9; j_gene: TRBJ2-7; CDR3aa: CASSLDQGRFGEQYF
v_gene: TRBV5-6; j_gene: TRBJ2-1; CDR3aa: CASSLGGRYNEQFF
v_gene: TRBV5-4; j_gene: TRBJ2-2; CDR3aa: CASSLAGAIGELFF
v_gene: TRBV7-2; j_gene: TRBJ1-5; CDR3aa: CASSLETGSHQPQHF
v_gene: TRBV19; j_gene: TRBJ2-1; CDR3aa: CASSIQAGLAGDEQFF
v_gene: TRBV27; j_gene: TRBJ2-3; CDR3aa: CASSLARTRGTDTQYF
v_gene: TRBV6-1; j_gene: TRBJ2-1; CDR3aa: CASSIGTGGSDEQFF
v_gene: TRBV6-6; j_gene: NA; CDR3aa: CASSYSPGTSGEQYF
v_gene: TRBV27; j_gene: TRBJ1-1; CDR3aa: CATRAYTEAFF
v_gene: TRBV4-2; j_gene: TRBJ2-7; CDR3aa: CASSPQGGYEQYF
v_gene: TRBV5-1; j_gene: TRBJ1-3; CDR3aa: CASRTEEAGNTIYF
v_gene: TRBV7-8; j_gene: TRBJ1-2; CDR3aa: CASSLATGPSQGYTF
v_gene: TRBV5-1; j_gene: TRBJ2-5; CDR3aa: CASSLAETGGETQYF
v_gene: TRBV4-3; j_gene: TRBJ1-3; CDR3aa: CASSQDSGGSGNTIYF
v_gene: TRBV11-1; j_gene: TRBJ2-7; CDR3aa: CASSWDRGAYEQYF
v_gene: TRBV19; j_gene: TRBJ2-7; CDR3aa: CASSMAGQGYEQYF